This TCR beta chain was identified in a study of blood T cell repertoires in COVID-19. The wider study: Acute-phase and convalescent COVID-19 samples originated in the United States, Italy and Spain.

Method: immunoSEQ multiplex PCR; TCRdb's copy keeps in-frame clones and lacks some. The data show 100,000 to 150,000 clones, approximately 89% seen once. What was sequenced was peripheral blood. This TCR was sampled from an elderly woman with COVID-19, enrolled during active disease.

This CDR3 is CASSMSRYNEQFF. The CDR3 DNA is TGTGCCAGTAGTATGTCCAGGTACAATGAGCAGTTCTTC. The chain combines TRBV19 with TRBJ2-1, with D uncertain. V lost 3 bases to trimming and J lost 4 bases, with 7 bases between them. Germline V gene data show CDR1 as LNHDA and CDR2 as SQIVND (reference sequence). This CDR3 comprises 13 residues.